The T cell receptor (beta chain) described here comes from a study of blood T cell repertoires in COVID-19. At the level of the study: The origin of the acute and convalescent COVID-19 samples was the United States, Italy and Spain. In each case, the material was cDNA or gDNA derived from T cells, B-cell-depleted T cells, or PBMCs.

Source study methods: Cell counts per sample came from amplifying reference gene primers. Produced via immunoSEQ multiplex PCR; TCRdb's table is partial and in-frame only. V, J and clone size reflect that table, while D and trimming were determined from the DNA. The sample gives 250,000 to 350,000 clones, more than 70% of which show up once; about 6.8% is in the top ten. This CDR3 is 13 amino acids long. CDR1 MNHEY and CDR2 SVGAGI come from the germline V gene. Losses at the gene ends were 6 bases for V and 6 bases for J; bases not matched to a gene: 6. Sample: peripheral blood. The chain recombines TRBV6-5 with TRBJ1-2, with TRBD1 matching over 8 bases. The receptor's source is a man aged 18 to 29 who had recovered from COVID-19. The DNA of the CDR3 is TGTGCCAGCAGGCGGACAGGGTCGGATGGCTACACCTTC. Protein sequence: CASRRTGSDGYTF.